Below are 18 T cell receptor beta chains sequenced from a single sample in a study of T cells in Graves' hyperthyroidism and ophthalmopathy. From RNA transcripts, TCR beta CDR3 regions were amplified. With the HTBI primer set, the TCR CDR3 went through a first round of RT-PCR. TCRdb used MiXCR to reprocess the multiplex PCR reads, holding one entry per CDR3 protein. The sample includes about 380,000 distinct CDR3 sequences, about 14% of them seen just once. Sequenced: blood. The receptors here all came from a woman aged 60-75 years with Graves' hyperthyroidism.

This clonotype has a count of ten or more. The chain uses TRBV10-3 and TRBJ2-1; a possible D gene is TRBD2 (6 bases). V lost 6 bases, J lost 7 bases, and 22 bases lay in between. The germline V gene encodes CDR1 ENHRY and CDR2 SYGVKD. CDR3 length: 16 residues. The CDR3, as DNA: TGTGCCATCAGCCCCTCAGGAGGGCAGACCCGAAATGAGCAGTTCTTC. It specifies CAISPSGGQTRNEQFF.

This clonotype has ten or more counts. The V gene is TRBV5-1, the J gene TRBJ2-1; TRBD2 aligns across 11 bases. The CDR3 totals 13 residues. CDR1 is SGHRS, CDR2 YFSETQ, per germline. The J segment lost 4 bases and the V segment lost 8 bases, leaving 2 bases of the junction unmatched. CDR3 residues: CASGTSGYNEQFF. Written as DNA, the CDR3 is TGCGCCAGTGGGACTAGCGGTTACAATGAGCAGTTCTTC. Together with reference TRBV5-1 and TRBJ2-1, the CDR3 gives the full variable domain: KAGVTQTPRYLIKTRGQQVTLSCSPISGHRSVSWYQQTPGQGLQFLFEYFSETQRNKGNFPGRFSGRQFSNSRSEMNVSTLELGDSALYLCASGTSGYNEQFFGPGTRLTVL.

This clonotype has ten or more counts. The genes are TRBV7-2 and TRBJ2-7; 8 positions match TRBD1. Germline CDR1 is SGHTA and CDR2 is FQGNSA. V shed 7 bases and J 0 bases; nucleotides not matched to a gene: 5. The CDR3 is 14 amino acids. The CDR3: CASTRQGSSYEQYF. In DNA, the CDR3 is TGTGCCAGCACCCGACAGGGGAGCTCCTACGAGCAGTACTTC.

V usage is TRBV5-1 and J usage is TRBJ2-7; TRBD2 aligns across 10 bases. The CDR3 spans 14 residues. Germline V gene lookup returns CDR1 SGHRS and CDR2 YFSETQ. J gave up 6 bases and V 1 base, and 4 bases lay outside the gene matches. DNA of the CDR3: TGCGCCAGCAGCTTGCTAGCGGGAGCTCGCGAGCAGTACTTC. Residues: CASSLLAGAREQYF.

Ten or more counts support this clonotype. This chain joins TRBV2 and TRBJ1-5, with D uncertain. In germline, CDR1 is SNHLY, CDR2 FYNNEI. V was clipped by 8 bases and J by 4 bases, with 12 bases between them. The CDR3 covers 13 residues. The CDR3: CASSLVRNQPQHF. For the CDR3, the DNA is TGTGCCAGCTCCCTGGTTCGAAATCAGCCCCAGCATTTT.

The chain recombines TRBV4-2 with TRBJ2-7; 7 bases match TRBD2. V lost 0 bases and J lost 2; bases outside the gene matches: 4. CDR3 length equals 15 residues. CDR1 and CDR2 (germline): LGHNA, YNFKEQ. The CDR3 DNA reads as TGTGCCAGCAGCCAAGATCCTAGCGGAGCCTACGAGCAGTACTTC. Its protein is CASSQDPSGAYEQYF.

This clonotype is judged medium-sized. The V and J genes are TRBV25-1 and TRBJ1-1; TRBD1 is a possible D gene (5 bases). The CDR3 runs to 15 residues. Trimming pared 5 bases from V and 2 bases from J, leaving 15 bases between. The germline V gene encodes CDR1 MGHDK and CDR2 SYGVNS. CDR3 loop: CASSTRGTANTEAFF. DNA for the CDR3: TGTGCCAGCAGTACCCGAGGGACGGCAAACACTGAAGCTTTCTTT. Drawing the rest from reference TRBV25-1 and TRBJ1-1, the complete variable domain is EADIYQTPRYLVIGTGKKITLECSQTMGHDKMYWYQQDPGMELHLIHYSYGVNSTEKGDLSSESTVSRIRTEHFPLTLESARPSHTSQYLCASSTRGTANTEAFFGQGTRLTVV.

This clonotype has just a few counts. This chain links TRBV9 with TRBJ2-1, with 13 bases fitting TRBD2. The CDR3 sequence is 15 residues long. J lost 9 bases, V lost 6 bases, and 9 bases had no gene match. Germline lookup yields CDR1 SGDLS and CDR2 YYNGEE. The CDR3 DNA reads TGTGCCAGCAACCCCGGGACTAGCGGGACCACTGAGCAGTTCTTC. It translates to CASNPGTSGTTEQFF.

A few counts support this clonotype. Here the CDR3 reads CASSVGGGASGGYEQYF. CDR3 DNA sequence: TGTGCCAGCAGCGTAGGGGGGGGGGCAAGTGGGGGATACGAGCAGTACTTC. The rearrangement joins TRBV9 to TRBJ2-7; a possible D gene is TRBD2 (7 bases). Germline V gene lookup returns CDR1 SGDLS and CDR2 YYNGEE. This CDR3 comprises 17 residues. V dropped 0 bases and J dropped 4 bases, with 20 bases sitting between them.

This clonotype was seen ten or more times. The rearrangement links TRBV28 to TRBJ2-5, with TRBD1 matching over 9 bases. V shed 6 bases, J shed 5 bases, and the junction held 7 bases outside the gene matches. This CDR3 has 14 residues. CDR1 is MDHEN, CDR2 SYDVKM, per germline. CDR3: CASRTGGAFETQYF. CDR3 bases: TGTGCCAGCAGAACAGGGGGCGCGTTTGAGACCCAGTACTTC.

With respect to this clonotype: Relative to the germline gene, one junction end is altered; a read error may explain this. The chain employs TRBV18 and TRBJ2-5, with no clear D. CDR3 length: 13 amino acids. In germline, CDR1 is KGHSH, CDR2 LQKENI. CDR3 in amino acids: CASSPRGSETRYF. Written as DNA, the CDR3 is TGTGCCAGCTCACCACGGGGATCAGAGACCCGGTACTTC.

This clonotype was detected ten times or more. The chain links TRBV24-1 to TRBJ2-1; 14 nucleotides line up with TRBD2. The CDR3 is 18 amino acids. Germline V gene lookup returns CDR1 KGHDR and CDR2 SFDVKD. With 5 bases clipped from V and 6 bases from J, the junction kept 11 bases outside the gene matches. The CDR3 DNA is TGTGCCACCAGTGCCCCGGGACTAGCGGGAGTAACTGGCAATGAGCAGTTCTTC. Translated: CATSAPGLAGVTGNEQFF.

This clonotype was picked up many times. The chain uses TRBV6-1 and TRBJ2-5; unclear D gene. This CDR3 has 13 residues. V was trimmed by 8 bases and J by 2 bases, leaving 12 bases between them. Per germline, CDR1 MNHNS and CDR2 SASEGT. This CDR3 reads CASGWSLQETQYF. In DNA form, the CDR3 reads TGTGCCAGCGGTTGGTCCCTACAAGAGACCCAGTACTTC.

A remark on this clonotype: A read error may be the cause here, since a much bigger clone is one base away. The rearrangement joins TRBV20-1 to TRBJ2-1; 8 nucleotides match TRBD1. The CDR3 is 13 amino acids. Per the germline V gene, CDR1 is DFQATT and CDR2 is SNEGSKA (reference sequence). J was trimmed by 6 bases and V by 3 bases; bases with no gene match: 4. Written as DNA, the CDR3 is TGCAGTGCTAGCGGGACAGGCTGCAATGAGCAGTTCTTC. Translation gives CSASGTGCNEQFF.

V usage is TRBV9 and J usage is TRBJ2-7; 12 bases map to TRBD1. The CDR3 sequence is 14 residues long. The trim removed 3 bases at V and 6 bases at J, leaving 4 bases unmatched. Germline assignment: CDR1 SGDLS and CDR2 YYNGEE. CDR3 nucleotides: TGTGCCAGCAGCGCGAGGGACAGGGGGCTCGAGCAGTACTTC. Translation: CASSARDRGLEQYF.

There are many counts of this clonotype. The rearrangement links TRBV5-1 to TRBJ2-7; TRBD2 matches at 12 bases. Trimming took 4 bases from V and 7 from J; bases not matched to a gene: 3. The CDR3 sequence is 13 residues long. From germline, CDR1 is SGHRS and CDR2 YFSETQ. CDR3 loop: CASSGGTSGEQYF. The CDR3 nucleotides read TGCGCCAGCAGCGGCGGGACTAGCGGGGAGCAGTACTTC.

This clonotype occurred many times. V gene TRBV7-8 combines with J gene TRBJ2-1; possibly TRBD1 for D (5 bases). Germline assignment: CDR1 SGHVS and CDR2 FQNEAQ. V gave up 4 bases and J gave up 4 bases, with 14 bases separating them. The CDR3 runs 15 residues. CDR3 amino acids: CASSYVGALYNEQFF. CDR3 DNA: TGTGCCAGCAGCTACGTTGGGGCGCTATACAATGAGCAGTTCTTC.

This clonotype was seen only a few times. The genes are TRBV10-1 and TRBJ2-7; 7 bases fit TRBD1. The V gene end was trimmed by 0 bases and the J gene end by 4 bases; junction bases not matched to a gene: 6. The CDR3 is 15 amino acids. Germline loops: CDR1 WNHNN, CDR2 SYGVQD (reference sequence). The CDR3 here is CASSESAGGRYEQYF. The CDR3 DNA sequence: TGCGCCAGCAGTGAGTCGGCAGGGGGAAGATACGAGCAGTACTTC.